Each of the 6 T cell receptor beta chains below was sequenced from the same sample in a study of T cell repertoires in cytomegalovirus infection. TCRdb re-analysed the reads in MiXCR, keeping a single row per CDR3 protein. The sample carries just under 300,000 distinct CDR3 sequences, approximately 10% recorded once. Input material: PBMCs. All receptors come from a human donor in good health (CMV status not recorded). Some clones in this sample may be carry-over from other donors' samples.

In this sample, this clonotype turned up many times. The V gene is TRBV29-1, the J gene TRBJ2-5; the D gene is possibly TRBD2 (5 bases). Per the germline V gene, CDR1 is SQVTM and CDR2 is ANQGSEA. The CDR3 is 15 amino acids. The V end was cut by 4 bases, the J end by 5 bases, with 20 bases between. DNA of the CDR3: TGCAGCGTTGGGGCTTCGGGGATCGCCACGGAGACCCAGTACTTC. Translated, it gives CSVGASGIATETQYF.

This clonotype was seen repeatedly, ten times or more. The rearrangement links TRBV6-2 or TRBV6-3 to TRBJ2-1; D may be TRBD1 (7 bases). V was cut by 0 bases and J by 7 bases, with 19 bases left in between. This CDR3 is 17 amino acids long. The germline gives CDR1 MNHEY, CDR2 SVGEGT. As DNA, the CDR3 is TGTGCCAGCAGTTACTCGATGCCAGGGGGGATCGATAATGAGCAGTTCTTC. This gives the protein CASSYSMPGGIDNEQFF.

This clonotype was counted ten times or more. The CDR3 here is CASLSGPRGEQYV. The CDR3 bases are TGTGCCAGCCTCTCGGGCCCCCGAGGCGAGCAGTACGTC. The chain carries TRBV28 and TRBJ2-7; D is unclear. This CDR3 contains 13 residues. The ends were cut back, 8 bases at V and 6 bases at J, with 17 bases in the middle. Germline V gene sequence: CDR1 MDHEN, CDR2 SYDVKM.

This clonotype came up many times. This chain uses TRBV7-9 with TRBJ2-7, with D maybe TRBD2 (5 bases). CDR3 length: 16 amino acids. The germline gives CDR1 SEHNR, CDR2 FQNEAQ (reference sequence). V dropped 1 base and J dropped 2 bases, with 15 bases sitting between them. CDR3 coding DNA: TGTGCCAGCAGCTTAGGTCTAGCAAGCGAACCCTACGAGCAGTACGTC. Translating gives CASSLGLASEPYEQYV.

This clonotype has a count of ten or more. CDR3 DNA sequence: TGTGCCAGCAGTTTCGTCAGGGGTAGCACAGATACGCAGTATTTT. Translated: CASSFVRGSTDTQYF. The chain links TRBV28 to TRBJ2-3, with D tentatively TRBD1 (6 bases). The CDR3 has 15 residues. Deletions cut 3 bases from V and 0 bases from J, with 10 bases between. Germline loops: CDR1 MDHEN, CDR2 SYDVKM.

Many counts were recorded for this clonotype. The chain joins TRBV10-1 to TRBJ2-7; 8 bases line up with TRBD2. The CDR3 sequence is 14 residues long. Germline V gene data show CDR1 as WNHNN and CDR2 as SYGVQD (reference sequence). J lost 4 bases, V lost 7 bases, and 9 bases had no gene match. CDR3 nucleotide sequence: TGCGCCAGCACCCCTCCCGGGACTAGATACGAGCAGTACTTC. Its translation is CASTPPGTRYEQYF.